This entry describes one T cell receptor (beta chain). Here immunoSEQ multiplex PCR was the method, and the copy in TCRdb shows in-frame clones only, minus some. The repertoire holds tens of thousands of clones, with approximately 90% as singletons. The entry originates in a study of technical replicates of blood from a handful of donors. The TCR originated in a human donor in good health. Some clones in this sample may be carry-over from other donors' samples. The sequenced sample was PBMCs.

The CDR3 loop reads CASRLHAAGDTQYF. CDR3 bases: TGCGCCAGCAGATTGCATGCGGCGGGAGATACGCAGTATTTT. The chain has TRBV23-1 and TRBJ2-3, with D perhaps TRBD2 (5 bases). TRBV23-1 is filed as an ORF, its function uncertain. The CDR3 runs to 14 residues. V was trimmed by 6 bases and J by 5 bases, leaving 15 bases between them.